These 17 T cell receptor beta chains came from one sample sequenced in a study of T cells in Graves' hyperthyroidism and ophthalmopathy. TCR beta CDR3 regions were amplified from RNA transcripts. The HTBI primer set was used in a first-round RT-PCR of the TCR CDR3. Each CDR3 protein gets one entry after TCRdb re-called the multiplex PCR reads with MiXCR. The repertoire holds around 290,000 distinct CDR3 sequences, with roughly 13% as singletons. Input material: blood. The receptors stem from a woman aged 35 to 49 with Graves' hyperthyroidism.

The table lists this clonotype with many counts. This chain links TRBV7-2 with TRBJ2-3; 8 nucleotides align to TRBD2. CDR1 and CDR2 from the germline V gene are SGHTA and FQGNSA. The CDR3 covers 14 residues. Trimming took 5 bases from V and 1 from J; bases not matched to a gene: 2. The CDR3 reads CASSPGGGTDTQYF. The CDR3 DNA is TGTGCCAGCAGCCCGGGGGGGGGCACAGATACGCAGTATTTT.

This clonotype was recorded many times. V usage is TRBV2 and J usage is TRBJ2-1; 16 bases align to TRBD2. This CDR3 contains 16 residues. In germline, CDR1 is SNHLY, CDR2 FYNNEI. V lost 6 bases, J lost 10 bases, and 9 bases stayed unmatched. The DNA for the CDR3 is TGTGCCAGCAGAACCGGGACTAGCGGGAGGGCTGAAGAGCAGTTCTTC. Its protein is CASRTGTSGRAEEQFF.

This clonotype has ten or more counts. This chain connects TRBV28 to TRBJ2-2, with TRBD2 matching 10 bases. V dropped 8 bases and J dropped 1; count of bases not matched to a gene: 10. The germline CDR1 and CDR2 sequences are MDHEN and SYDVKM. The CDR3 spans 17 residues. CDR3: CASVLAGAPLNTGELFF. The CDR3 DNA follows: TGTGCCAGCGTCCTAGCGGGAGCGCCGCTGAACACCGGGGAGCTGTTTTTT.

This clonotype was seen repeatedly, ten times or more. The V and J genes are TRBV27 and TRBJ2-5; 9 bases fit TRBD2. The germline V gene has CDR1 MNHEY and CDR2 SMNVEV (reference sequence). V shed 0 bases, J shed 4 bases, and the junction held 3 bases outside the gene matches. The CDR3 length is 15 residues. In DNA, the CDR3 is TGTGCCAGCAGTTTATCTCCAGCGGGAGGAGAGACCCAGTACTTC. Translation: CASSLSPAGGETQYF.

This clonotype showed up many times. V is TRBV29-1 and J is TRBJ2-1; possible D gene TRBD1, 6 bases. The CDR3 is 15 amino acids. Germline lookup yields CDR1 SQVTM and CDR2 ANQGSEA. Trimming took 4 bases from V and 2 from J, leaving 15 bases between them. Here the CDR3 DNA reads TGCAGCGTTGTCCGTATCCAGGGGCCCTACAATGAGCAGTTCTTC. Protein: CSVVRIQGPYNEQFF.

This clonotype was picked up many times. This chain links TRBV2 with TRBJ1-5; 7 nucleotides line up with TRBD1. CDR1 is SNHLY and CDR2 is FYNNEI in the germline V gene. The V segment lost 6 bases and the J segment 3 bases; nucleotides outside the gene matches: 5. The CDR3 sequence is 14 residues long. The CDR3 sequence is CASRAGTVNQPQHF. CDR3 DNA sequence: TGTGCCAGCAGGGCCGGGACAGTCAATCAGCCCCAGCATTTT.

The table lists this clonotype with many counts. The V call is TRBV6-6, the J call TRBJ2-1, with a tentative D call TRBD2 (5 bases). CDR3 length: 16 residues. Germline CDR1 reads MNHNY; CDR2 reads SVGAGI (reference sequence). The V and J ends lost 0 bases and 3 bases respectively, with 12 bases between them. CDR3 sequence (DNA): TGTGCCAGCAGTTACTCCGCCGGACTCGGCTACAATGAGCAGTTCTTC. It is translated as CASSYSAGLGYNEQFF.

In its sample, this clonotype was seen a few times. The CDR3 coding sequence is TGTGCCAGCAGCCATACGGCAGCCTCTGGGGCCAACGTCCTGACTTTC. This codes for CASSHTAASGANVLTF. The J gene is TRBJ2-6, the V gene TRBV4-2; no clear D. This CDR3 has 16 amino acids. CDR1 is LGHNA and CDR2 is YNFKEQ in the germline V gene. V dropped 3 bases and J dropped 0 bases, with 9 bases sitting between them.

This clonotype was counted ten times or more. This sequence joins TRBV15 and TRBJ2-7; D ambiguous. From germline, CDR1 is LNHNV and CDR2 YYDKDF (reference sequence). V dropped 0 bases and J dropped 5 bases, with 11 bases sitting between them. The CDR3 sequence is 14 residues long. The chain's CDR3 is CATSRDRNSDEQYF. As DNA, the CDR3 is TGTGCCACCAGCAGAGATCGAAACAGCGACGAGCAGTACTTC.

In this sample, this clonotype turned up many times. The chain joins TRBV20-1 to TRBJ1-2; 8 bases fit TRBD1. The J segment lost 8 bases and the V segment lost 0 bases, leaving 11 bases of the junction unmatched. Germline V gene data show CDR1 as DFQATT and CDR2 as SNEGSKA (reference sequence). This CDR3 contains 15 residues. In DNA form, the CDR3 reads TGCAGTGCTAGAGATGAGTCCCAGGGGGCGAGGGGCTACACCTTC. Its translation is CSARDESQGARGYTF.

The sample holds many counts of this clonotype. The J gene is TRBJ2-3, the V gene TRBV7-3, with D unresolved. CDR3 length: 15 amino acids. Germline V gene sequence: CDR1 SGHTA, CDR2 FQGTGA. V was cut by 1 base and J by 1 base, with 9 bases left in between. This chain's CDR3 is CASSLRMDGTDTQYF. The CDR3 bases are TGTGCCAGCAGCTTAAGGATGGATGGCACAGATACGCAGTATTTT.

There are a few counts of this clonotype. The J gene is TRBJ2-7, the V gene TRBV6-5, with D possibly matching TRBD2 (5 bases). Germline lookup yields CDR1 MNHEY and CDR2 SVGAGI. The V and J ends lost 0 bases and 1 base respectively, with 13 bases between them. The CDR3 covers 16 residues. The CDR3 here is CASSYSAGTGSYEQYF. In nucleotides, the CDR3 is TGTGCCAGCAGTTACTCGGCCGGCACGGGGTCCTACGAGCAGTACTTC.

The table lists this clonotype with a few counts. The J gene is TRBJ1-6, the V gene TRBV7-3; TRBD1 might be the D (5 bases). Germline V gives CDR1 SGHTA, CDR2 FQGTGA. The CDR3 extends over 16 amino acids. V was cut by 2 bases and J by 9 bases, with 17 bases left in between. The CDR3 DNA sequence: TGTGCCAGCAGCTTACGGCAGGGTCAAAGTCTTTCACCCCTCCACTTT. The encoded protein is CASSLRQGQSLSPLHF.

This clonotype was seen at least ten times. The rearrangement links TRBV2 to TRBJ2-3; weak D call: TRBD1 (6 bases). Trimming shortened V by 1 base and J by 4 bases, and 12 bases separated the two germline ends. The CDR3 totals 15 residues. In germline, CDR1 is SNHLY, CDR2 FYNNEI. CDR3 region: CASSEEQGVADTQYF. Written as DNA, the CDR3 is TGTGCCAGCAGTGAAGAACAGGGTGTCGCAGATACGCAGTATTTT.

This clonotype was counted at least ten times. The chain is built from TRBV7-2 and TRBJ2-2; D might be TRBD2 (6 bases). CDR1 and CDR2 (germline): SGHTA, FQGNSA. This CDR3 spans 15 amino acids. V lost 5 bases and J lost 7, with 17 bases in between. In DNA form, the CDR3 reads TGTGCCAGCAGCCCCCCGGGACTCCATGACGGGGAGCTGTTTTTT. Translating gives CASSPPGLHDGELFF.

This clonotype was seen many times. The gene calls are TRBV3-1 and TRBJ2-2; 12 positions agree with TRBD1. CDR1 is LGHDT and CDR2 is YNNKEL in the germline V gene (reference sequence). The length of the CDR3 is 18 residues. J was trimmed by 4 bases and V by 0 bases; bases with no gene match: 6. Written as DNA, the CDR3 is TGTGCCAGCAGCCAAGATCGGGGGACAGGGGGCATCACCGGGGAGCTGTTTTTT. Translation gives CASSQDRGTGGITGELFF.

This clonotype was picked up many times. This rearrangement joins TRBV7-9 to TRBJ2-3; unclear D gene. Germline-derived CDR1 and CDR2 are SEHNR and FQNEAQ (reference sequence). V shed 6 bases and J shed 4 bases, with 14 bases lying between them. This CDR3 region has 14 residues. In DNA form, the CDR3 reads TGTGCCAGCAGTCTGGCTGTTGACGCAGATACGCAGTATTTT. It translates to CASSLAVDADTQYF.